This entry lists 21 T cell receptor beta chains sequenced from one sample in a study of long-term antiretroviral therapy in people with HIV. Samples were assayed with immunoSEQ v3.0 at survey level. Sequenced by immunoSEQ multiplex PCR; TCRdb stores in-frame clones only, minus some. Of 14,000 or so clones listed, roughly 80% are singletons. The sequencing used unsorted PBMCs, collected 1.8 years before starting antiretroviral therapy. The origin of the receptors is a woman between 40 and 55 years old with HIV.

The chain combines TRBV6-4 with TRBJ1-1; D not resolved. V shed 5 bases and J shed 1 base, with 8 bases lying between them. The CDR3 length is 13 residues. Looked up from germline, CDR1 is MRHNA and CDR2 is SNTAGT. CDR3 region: CASSKTQNTEAFF. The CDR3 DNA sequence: TGTGCCAGCAGTAAGACACAGAACACTGAAGCTTTCTTT.

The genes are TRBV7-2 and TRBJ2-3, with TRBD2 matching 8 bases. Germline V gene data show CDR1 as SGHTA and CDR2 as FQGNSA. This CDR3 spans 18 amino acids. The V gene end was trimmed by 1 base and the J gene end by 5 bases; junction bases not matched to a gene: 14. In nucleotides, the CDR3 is TGTGCCAGCAGCTTAGTCCCTCGGCGAGCGGGAGCAGAAGATACGCAGTATTTT. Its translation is CASSLVPRRAGAEDTQYF.

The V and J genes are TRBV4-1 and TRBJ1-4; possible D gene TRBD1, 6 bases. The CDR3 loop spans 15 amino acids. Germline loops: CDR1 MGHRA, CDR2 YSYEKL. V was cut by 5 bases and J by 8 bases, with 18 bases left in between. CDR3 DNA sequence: TGCGCCAGCAGCTTCCAGGGACTAGGGGGGGAAAAACTGTTTTTT. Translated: CASSFQGLGGEKLFF.

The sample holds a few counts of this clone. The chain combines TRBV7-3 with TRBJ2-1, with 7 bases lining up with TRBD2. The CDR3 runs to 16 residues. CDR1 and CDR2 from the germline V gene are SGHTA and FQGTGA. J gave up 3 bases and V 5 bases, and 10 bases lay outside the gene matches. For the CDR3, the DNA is TGTGCCAGCAGCGAGAGCGGGACTACCTACTACAATGAGCAGTTCTTC. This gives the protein CASSESGTTYYNEQFF.

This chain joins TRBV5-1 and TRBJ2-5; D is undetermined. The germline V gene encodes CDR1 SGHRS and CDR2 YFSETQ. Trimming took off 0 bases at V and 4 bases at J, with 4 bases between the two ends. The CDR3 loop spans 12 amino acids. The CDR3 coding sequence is TGCGCCAGCAGCTTGGCCGGAGAGACCCAGTACTTC. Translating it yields CASSLAGETQYF.

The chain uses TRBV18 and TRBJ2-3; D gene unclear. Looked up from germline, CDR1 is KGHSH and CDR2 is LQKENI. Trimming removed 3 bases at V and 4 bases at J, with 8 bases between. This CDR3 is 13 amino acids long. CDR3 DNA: TGTGCCAGCTCACCCCGCCGGCCAGATACGCAGTATTTT. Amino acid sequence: CASSPRRPDTQYF.

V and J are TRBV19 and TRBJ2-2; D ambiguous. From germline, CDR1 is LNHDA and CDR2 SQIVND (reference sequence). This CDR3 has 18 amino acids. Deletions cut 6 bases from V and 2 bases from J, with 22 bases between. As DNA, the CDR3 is TGTGCCAGTAGCCGCTTGGAACCGAGTGGCTCTAACACCGGGGAGCTGTTTTTT. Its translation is CASSRLEPSGSNTGELFF.

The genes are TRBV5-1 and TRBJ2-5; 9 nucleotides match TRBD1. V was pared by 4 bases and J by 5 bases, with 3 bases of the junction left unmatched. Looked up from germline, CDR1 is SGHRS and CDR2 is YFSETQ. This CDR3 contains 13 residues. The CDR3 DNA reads TGCGCCAGCAGCCTGGGACAGGGTGAGACCCAGTACTTC. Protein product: CASSLGQGETQYF.

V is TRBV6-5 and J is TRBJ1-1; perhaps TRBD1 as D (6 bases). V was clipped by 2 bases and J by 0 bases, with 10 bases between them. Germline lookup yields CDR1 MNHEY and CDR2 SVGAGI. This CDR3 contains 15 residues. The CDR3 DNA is TGTGCCAGCAGTTACACAGGGATGATGAACACTGAAGCTTTCTTT. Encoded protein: CASSYTGMMNTEAFF.

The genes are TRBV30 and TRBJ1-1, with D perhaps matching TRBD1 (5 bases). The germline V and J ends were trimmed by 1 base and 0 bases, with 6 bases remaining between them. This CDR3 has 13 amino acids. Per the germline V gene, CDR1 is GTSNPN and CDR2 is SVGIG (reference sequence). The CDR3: CAWSEGVNTEAFF. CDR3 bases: TGTGCCTGGAGTGAAGGGGTGAACACTGAAGCTTTCTTT. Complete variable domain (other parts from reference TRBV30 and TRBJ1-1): SQTIHQWPATLVQPVGSPLSLECTVEGTSNPNLYWYRQAAGRGLQLLFYSVGIGQISSEVPQNLSASRPQDRQFILSSKKLLLSDSGFYLCAWSEGVNTEAFFGQGTRLTVV.

In DNA form, the CDR3 reads TGTGCCAGCGTACCGTCATCCTTAGGCTACACCTTC. Protein product: CASVPSSLGYTF. The chain combines TRBV6-1 with TRBJ1-2; D is unresolved. This CDR3 has 12 residues. Germline loops: CDR1 MNHNS, CDR2 SASEGT. The germline V and J ends were trimmed by 8 bases and 8 bases, with 15 bases remaining between them.

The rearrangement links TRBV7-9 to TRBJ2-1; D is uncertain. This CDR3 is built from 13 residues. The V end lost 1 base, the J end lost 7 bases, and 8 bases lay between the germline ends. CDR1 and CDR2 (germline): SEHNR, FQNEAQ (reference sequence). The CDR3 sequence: CASSLVIGNEQFF. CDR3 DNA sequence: TGTGCCAGCAGCTTAGTCATAGGGAATGAGCAGTTCTTC.

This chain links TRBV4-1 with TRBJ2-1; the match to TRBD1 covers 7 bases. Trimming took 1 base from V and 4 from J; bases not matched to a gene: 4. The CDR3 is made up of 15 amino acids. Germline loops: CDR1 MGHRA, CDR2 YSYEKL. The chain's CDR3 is CASSQAKGAYNEQFF. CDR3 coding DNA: TGCGCCAGCAGCCAAGCAAAGGGGGCGTACAATGAGCAGTTCTTC.

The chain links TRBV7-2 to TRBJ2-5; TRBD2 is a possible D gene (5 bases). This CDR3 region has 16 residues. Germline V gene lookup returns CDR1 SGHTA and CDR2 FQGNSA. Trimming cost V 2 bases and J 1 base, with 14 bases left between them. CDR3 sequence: CASSLLARRVQETQYF. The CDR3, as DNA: TGTGCCAGCAGCTTATTAGCGAGACGGGTCCAAGAGACCCAGTACTTC.

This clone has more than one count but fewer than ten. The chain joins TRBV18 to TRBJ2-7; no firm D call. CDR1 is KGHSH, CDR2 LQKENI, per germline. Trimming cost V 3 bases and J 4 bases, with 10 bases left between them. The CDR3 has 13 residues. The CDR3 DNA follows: TGTGCCAGCTCACCGGCCCACTTGTACGAGCAGTACTTC. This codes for CASSPAHLYEQYF.

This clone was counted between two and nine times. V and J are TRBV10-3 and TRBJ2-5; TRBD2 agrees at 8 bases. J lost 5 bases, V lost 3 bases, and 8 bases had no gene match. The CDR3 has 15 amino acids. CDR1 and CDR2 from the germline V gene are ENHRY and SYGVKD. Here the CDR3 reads CAISEEAGGGETQYF. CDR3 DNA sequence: TGTGCCATCAGTGAAGAGGCGGGAGGAGGGGAGACCCAGTACTTC.

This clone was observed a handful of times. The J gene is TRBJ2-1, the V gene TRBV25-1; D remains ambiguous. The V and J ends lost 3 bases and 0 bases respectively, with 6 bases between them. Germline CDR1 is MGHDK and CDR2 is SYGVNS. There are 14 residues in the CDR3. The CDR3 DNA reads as TGTGCCAGCAGTGATTATGGCTCCTACAATGAGCAGTTCTTC. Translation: CASSDYGSYNEQFF.

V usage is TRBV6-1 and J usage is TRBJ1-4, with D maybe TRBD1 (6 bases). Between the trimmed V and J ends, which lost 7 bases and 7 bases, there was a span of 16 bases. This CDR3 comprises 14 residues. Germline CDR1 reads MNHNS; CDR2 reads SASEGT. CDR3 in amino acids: CASTEVGGSEKLFF. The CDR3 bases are TGTGCCAGCACCGAGGTAGGGGGGAGTGAAAAACTGTTTTTT.

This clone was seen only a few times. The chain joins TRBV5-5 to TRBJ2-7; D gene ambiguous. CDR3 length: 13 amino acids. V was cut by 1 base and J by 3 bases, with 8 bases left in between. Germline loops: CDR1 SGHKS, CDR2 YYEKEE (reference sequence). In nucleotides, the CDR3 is TGTGCCAGCAGCTTGTCGTGGGGCTACGAGCAGTACTTC. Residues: CASSLSWGYEQYF.

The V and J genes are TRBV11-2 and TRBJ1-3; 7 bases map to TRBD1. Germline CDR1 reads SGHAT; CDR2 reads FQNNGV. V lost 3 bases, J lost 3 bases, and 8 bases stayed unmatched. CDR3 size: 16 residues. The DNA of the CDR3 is TGTGCCAGCAGCTTTGGACAGGTGGGATTTGGAAACACCATATATTTT. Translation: CASSFGQVGFGNTIYF.

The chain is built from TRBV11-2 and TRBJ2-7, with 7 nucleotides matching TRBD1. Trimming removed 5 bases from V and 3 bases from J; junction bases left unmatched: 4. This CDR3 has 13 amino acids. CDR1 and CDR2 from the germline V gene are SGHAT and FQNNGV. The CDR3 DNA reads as TGTGCCAGCAGCCTGGGACAGATCTACGAGCAGTACTTC. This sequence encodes CASSLGQIYEQYF. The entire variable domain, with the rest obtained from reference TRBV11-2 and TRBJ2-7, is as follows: EAGVAQSPRYKIIEKRQSVAFWCNPISGHATLYWYQQILGQGPKLLIQFQNNGVVDDSQLPKDRFSAERLKGVDSTLKIQPAKLEDSAVYLCASSLGQIYEQYFGPGTRLTVT.